The clone carrying this T cell receptor (beta chain) was counted once. Its antigen is not identified. The junction departs from the called germline gene at one end, perhaps through a read error. CDR3 length: 13 residues. Germline assignment: CDR1 SGHDT and CDR2 YYEEEE. The sample comes from a study of OX40 agonist ivuxolimab in advanced cancers. Whole-study context: Of the participants, 40% to 50% had some prior anti-PD-1, anti-PD-L1 or anti-CTLA-4 therapy, which was allowed. A partial response was reached by three patients: one with hepatocellular carcinoma and two with cutaneous melanoma.

The study, taken as a whole, reports: The study observed clonal expansion of CD4+ and CD8+ blood T cells by week 6 at 0.1 to 3.0 mg/kg.

Sampling times: baseline, cycle 4 day 1, cycle 7 day 1. Using immunoSEQ multiplex PCR, the repertoire was profiled, and TCRdb retains in-frame clones only, with some absent. The table lists more than 45,000 clones, approximately 81% of them singletons. Sequencing was performed on CD4+ or CD8+ T cells sorted from blood, taken in a trial of the OX40 agonist ivuxolimab. The rearrangement uses TRBV5-6 and TRBJ1-1; no reliable D call. The source is an adult with an advanced solid tumor such as melanoma, head and neck, liver or kidney cancer. The CDR3 here is CASSLPSLTAGSF. The CDR3 DNA sequence: TGTGCCAGCAGCTTGCCGTCTCTGACCGCCGGGAGTTTT.